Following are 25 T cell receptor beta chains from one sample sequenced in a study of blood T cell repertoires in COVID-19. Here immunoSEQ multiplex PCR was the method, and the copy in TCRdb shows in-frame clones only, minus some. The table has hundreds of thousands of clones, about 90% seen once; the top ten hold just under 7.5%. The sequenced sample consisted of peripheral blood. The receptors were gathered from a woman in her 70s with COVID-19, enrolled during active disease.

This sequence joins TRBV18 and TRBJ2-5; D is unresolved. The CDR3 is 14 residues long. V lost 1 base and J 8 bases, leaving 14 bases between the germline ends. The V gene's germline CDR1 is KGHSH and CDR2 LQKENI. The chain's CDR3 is CASSPRPPPETQYF. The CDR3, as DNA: TGTGCCAGCTCACCACGTCCCCCCCCAGAAACCCAGTACTTC.

CDR3 coding DNA: TGCAGTGCTTCGCGGTTGGGAAAACTGTTTTTT. As protein: CSASRLGKLFF. The rearrangement joins TRBV20-1 to TRBJ1-4; D is unresolved. The CDR3 contains 11 residues. The germline V gene has CDR1 DFQATT and CDR2 SNEGSKA (reference sequence). V was trimmed by 5 bases and J by 10 bases, leaving 11 bases between them.

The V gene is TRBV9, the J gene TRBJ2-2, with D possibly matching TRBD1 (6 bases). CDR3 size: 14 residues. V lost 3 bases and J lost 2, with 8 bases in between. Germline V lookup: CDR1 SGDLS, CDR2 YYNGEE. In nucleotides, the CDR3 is TGTGCCAGCAGCGGAGGGGGTAACACCGGGGAGCTGTTTTTT. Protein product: CASSGGGNTGELFF.

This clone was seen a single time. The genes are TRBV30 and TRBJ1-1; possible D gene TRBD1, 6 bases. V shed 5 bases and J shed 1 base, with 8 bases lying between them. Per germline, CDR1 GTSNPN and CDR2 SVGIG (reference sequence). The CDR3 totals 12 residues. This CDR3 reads CAWEQGNTEAFF. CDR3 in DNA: TGTGCCTGGGAACAGGGGAACACTGAAGCTTTCTTT.

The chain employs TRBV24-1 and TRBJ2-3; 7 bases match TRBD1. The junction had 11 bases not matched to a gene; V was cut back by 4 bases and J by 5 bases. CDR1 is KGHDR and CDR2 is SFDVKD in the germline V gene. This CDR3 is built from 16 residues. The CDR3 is CATSDPSTGDGDTQYF. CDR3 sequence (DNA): TGTGCCACCAGTGACCCCTCTACAGGGGACGGAGATACGCAGTATTTT.

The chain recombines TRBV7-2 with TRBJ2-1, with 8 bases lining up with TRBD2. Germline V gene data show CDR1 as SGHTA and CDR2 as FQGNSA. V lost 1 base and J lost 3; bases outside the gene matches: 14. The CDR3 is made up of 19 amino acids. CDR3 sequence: CASSLEGLAGVLSYNEQFF. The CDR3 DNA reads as TGTGCCAGCAGCTTAGAGGGTCTAGCGGGCGTCCTTAGCTACAATGAGCAGTTCTTC.

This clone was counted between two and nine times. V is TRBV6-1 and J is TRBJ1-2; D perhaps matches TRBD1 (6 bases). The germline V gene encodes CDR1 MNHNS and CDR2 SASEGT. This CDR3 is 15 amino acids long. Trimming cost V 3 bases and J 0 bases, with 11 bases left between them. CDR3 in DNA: TGTGCCAGCAGTGAGGGCACAGGGACTAACTATGGCTACACCTTC. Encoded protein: CASSEGTGTNYGYTF.

The CDR3 DNA is TGTGCCAGCAGCTTAGGGGGACAGGGAACTGAAGCTTTCTTT. The encoded protein is CASSLGGQGTEAFF. The chain links TRBV7-9 to TRBJ1-1; TRBD1 agrees at 9 bases. The CDR3 sequence is 14 residues long. Germline V CDR1 and CDR2: SEHNR, FQNEAQ (reference sequence). V shed 1 base and J 5 bases; nucleotides not matched to a gene: 2.

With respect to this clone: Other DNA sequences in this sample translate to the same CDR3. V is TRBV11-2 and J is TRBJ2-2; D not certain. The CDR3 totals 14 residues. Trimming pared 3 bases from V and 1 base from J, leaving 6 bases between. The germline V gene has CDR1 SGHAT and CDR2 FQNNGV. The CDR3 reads CASSLSGNTGELFF. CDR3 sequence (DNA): TGTGCCAGCAGCTTGTCGGGGAACACCGGGGAGCTGTTTTTT.

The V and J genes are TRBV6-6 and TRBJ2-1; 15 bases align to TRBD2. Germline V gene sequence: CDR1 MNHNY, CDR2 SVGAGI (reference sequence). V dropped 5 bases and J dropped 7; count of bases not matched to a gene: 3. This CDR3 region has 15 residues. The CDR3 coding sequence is TGTGCCAGCAGTCAGGGACTAGCGGGGGGAAATGAGCAGTTCTTC. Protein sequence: CASSQGLAGGNEQFF.

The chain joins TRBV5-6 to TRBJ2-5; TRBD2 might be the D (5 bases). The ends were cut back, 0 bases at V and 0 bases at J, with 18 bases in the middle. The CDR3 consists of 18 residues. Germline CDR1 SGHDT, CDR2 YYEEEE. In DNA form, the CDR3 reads TGTGCCAGCAGCTTGGCCGGCTGGACTTACCCCAACCAAGAGACCCAGTACTTC. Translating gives CASSLAGWTYPNQETQYF.

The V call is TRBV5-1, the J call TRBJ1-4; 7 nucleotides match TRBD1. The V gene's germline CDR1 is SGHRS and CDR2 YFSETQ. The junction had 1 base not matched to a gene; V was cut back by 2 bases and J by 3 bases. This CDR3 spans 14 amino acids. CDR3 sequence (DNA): TGCGCCAGCAGCTTCGGGACAGCTAATGAAAAACTGTTTTTT. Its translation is CASSFGTANEKLFF.

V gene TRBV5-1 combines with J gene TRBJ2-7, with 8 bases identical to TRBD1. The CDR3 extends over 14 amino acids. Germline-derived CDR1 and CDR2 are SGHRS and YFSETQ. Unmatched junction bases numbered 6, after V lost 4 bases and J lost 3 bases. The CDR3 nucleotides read TGCGCCAGCAGCCCTTCGACAGGGGACTACGAGCAGTACTTC. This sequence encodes CASSPSTGDYEQYF.

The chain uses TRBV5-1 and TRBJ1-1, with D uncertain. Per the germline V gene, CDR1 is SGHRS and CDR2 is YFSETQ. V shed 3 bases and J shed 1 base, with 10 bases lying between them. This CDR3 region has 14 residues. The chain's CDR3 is CASSSRPGNTEAFF. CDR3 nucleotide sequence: TGCGCCAGCAGCTCGCGTCCAGGGAACACTGAAGCTTTCTTT.

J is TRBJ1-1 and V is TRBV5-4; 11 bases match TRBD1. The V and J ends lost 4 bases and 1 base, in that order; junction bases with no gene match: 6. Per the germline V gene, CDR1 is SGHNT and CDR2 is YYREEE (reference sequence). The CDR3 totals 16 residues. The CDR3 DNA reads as TGTGCCAGCAGCCTGGGACAGGGGGGAGGGAACACTGAAGCTTTCTTT. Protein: CASSLGQGGGNTEAFF.

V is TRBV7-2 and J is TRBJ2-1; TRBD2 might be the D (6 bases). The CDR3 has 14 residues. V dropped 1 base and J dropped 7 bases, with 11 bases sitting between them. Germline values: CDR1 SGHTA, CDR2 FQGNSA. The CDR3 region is CASSLVGGVNEQFF. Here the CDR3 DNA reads TGTGCCAGCAGCTTAGTAGGAGGGGTGAATGAGCAGTTCTTC.

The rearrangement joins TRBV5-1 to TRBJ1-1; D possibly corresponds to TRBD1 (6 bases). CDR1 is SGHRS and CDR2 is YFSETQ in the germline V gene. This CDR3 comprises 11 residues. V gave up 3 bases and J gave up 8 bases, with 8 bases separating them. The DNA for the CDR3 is TGCGCCAGCAGCTCAGGACAGGAAGCTTTCTTT. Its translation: CASSSGQEAFF.

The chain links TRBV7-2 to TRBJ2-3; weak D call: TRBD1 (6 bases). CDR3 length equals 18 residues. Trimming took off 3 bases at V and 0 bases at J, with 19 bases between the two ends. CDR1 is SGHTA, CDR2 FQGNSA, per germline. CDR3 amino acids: CASSFALGQFLSTDTQYF. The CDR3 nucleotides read TGTGCCAGCAGCTTTGCTTTAGGACAGTTCCTTAGCACAGATACGCAGTATTTT.

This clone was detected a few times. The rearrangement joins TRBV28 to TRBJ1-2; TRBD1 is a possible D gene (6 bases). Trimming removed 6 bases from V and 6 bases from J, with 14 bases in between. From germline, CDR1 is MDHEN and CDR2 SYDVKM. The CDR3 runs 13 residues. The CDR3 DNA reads TGTGCCAGCAGCTTAAACAGGGATGATGGCTACACCTTC. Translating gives CASSLNRDDGYTF.

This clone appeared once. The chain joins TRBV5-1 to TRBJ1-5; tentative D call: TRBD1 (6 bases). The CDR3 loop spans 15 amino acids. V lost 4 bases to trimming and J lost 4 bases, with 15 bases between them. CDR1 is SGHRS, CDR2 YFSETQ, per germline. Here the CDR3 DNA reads TGCGCCAGCAGCCCGACGGACAGTACTAATCAGCCCCAGCATTTT. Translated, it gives CASSPTDSTNQPQHF.

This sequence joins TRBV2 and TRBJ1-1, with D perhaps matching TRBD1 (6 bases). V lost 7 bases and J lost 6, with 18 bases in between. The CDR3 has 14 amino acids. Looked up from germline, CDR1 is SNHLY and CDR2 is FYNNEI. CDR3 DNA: TGTGCCAGCACCCGGGACAACGAATTGTCTGAAGCTTTCTTT. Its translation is CASTRDNELSEAFF.

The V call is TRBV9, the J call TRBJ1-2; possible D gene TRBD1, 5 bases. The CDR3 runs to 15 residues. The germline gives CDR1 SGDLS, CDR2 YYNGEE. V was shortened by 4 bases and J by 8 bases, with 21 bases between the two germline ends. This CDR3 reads CASSPYGTPRMGYTF. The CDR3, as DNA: TGTGCCAGCAGCCCCTACGGGACTCCGAGAATGGGCTACACCTTC.

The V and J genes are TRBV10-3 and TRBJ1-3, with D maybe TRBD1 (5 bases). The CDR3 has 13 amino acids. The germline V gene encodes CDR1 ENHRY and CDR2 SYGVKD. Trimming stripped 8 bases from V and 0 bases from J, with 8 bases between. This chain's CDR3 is CAILQGSGNTIYF. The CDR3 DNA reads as TGTGCCATCCTCCAGGGCTCTGGAAACACCATATATTTT.

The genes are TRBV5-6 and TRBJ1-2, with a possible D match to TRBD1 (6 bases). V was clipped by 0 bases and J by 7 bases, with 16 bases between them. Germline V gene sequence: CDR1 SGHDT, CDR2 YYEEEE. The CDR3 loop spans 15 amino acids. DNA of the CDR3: TGTGCCAGCAGCTTGGATTGGGACATCGCGGCTGGCTACACCTTC. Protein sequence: CASSLDWDIAAGYTF.

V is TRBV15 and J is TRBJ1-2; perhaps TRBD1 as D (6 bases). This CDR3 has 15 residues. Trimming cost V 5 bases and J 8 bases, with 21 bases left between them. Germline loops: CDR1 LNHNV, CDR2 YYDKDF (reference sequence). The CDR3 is CATSSIKQGTGGYTF. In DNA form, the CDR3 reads TGTGCCACCAGCTCTATCAAACAGGGAACAGGCGGCTACACCTTC.